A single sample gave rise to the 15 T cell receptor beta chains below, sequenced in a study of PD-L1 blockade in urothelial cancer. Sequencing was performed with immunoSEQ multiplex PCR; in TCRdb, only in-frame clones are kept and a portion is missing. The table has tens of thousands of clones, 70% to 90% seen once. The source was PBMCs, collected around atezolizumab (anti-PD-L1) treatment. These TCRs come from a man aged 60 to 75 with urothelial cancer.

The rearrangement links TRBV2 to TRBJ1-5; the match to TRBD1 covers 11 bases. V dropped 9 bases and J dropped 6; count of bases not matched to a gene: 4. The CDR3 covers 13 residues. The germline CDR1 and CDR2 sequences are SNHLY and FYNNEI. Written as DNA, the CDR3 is TGTGCCAGTGGACAGGGGGCGCGTCAGCCCCAGCATTTT. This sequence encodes CASGQGARQPQHF.

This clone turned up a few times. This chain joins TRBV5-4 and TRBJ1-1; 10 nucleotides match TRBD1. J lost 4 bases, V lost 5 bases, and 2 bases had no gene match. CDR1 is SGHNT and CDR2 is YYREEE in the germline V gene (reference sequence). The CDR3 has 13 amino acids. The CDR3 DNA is TGTGCCAGCAGACGGGACAGGGGCACTGAAGCTTTCTTT. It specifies CASRRDRGTEAFF.

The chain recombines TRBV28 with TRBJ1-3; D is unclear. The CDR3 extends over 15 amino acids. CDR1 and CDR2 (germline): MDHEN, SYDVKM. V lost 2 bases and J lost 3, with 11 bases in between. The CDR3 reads CASSLVGRVGNTIYF. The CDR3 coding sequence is TGTGCCAGCAGTTTAGTGGGGAGGGTTGGAAACACCATATATTTT.

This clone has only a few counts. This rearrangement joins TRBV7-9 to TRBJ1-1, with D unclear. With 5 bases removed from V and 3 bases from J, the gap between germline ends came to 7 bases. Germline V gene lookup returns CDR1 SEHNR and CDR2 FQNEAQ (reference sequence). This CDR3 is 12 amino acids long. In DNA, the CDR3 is TGTGCCAGCAGCACACAGCACACTGAAGCTTTCTTT. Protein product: CASSTQHTEAFF.

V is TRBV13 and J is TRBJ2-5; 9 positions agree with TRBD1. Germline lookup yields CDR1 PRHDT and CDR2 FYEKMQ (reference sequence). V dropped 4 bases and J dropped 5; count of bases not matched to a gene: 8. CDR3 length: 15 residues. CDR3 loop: CASSSYTGGYETQYF. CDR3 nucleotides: TGTGCCAGCAGCTCCTATACAGGGGGCTATGAGACCCAGTACTTC.

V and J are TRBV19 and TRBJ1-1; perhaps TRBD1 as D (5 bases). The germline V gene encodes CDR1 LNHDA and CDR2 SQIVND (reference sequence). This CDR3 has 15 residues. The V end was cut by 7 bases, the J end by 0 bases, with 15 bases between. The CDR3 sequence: CASISWGSMNTEAFF. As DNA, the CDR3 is TGTGCCAGTATCTCTTGGGGCAGCATGAACACTGAAGCTTTCTTT.

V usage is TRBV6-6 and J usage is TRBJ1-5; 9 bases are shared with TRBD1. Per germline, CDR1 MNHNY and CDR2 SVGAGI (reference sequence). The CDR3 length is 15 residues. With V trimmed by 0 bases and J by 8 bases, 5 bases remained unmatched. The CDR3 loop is CASSYSGTGKEPQHF. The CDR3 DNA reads TGTGCCAGCAGTTACTCCGGGACAGGGAAGGAGCCCCAGCATTTT.

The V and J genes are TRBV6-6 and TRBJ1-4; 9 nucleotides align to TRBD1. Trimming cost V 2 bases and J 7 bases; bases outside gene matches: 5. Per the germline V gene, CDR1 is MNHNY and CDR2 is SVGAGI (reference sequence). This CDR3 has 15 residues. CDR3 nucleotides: TGTGCCAGCAGTTACGGGGGACAGGGTGGTGAAAAACTGTTTTTT. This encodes CASSYGGQGGEKLFF.

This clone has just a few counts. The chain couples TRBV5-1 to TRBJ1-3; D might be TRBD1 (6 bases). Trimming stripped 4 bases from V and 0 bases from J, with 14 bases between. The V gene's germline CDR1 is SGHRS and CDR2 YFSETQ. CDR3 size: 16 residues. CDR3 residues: CASSQGFTSSGNTIYF. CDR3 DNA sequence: TGCGCCAGCAGCCAGGGGTTTACCTCCTCTGGAAACACCATATATTTT.

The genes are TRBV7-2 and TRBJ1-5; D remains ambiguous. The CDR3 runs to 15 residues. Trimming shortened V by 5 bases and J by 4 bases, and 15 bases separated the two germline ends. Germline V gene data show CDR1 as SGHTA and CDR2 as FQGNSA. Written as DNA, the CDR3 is TGTGCCAGCAGCCCCTCCTACACAGCAAATCAGCCCCAGCATTTT. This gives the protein CASSPSYTANQPQHF.

CDR3 DNA sequence: TGTGCCAGCAGCTGGCGGGGGCGCGTTCAAAGGTACAATGAGCAGTTCTTC. Protein: CASSWRGRVQRYNEQFF. This rearrangement joins TRBV5-6 to TRBJ2-1; TRBD2 is a possible D gene (7 bases). Per germline, CDR1 SGHDT and CDR2 YYEEEE. Trimming took 3 bases from V and 4 from J, leaving 20 bases between them. This CDR3 is built from 17 residues.

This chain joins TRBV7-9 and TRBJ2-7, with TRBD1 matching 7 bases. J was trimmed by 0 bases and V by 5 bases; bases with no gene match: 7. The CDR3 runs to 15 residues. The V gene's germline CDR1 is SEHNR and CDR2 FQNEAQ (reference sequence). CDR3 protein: CASSTGWDSSYEQYF. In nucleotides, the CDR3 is TGTGCCAGCAGCACGGGTTGGGACAGCTCCTACGAGCAGTACTTC.

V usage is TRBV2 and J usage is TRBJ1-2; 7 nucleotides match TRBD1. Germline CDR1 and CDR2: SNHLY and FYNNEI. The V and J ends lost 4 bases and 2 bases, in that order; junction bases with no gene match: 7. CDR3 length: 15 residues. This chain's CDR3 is CASSADRVRNYGYTF. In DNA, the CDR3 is TGTGCCAGCAGTGCAGACAGGGTTAGAAACTATGGCTACACCTTC.

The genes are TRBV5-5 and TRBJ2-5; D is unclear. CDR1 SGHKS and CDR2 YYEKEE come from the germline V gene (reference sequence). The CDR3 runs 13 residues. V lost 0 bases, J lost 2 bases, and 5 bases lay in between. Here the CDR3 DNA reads TGTGCCAGCAGCTTGGGGAGTCAAGAGACCCAGTACTTC. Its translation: CASSLGSQETQYF.

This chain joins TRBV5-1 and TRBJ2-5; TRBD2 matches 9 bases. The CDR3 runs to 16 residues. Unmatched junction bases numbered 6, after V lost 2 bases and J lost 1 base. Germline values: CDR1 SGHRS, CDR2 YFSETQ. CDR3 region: CASSFILAGPQETQYF. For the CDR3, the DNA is TGCGCCAGCAGCTTTATCCTAGCGGGGCCCCAAGAGACCCAGTACTTC.